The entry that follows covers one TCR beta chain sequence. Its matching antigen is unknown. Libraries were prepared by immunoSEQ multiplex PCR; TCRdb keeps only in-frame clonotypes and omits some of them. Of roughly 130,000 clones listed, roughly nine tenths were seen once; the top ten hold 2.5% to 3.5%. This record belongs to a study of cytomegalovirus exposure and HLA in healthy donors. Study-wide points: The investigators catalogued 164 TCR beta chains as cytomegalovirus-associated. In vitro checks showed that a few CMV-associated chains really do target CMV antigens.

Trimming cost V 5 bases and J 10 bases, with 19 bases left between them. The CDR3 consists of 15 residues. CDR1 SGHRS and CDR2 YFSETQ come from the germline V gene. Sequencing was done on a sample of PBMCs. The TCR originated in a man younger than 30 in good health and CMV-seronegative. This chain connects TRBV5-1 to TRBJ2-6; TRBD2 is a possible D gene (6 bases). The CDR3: CASSQIVGGLNVLTF. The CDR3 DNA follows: TGCGCCAGCAGTCAGATAGTCGGGGGATTGAACGTCCTGACTTTC.